The 10 T cell receptor beta chains listed next were all sequenced from one sample in a study of T-cell reconstitution after alpha-beta-depleted transplantation in children. The TCRbeta library was prepared with unique molecular identifiers. TCRdb analysed the PCR reads with MiXCR anew, one entry per CDR3 protein. The sample shows tens of thousands of distinct CDR3 sequences, less than 20% of them seen only once. Specimen: PBMCs, mostly from graft donor cells, collected 360 days after TCRalphabeta/CD19-depleted stem cell transplant. Receptor source: a male patient aged 2 to 10 who had a stem cell transplant for acute lymphoblastic leukemia, so the T cells may come from the graft donor.

This clonotype appeared a few times. The chain carries TRBV11-2 and TRBJ2-2; D might be TRBD1 (5 bases). The germline V gene has CDR1 SGHAT and CDR2 FQNNGV. The CDR3 length is 18 residues. V was cut by 2 bases and J by 0 bases, with 16 bases left in between. The CDR3 loop is CASSLWRWTLANTGELFF. The CDR3 region has the DNA TGTGCCAGCAGCTTATGGAGATGGACACTCGCGAACACCGGGGAGCTGTTTTTT. The full variable domain, rest sourced from reference TRBV11-2 and TRBJ2-2, is EAGVAQSPRYKIIEKRQSVAFWCNPISGHATLYWYQQILGQGPKLLIQFQNNGVVDDSQLPKDRFSAERLKGVDSTLKIQPAKLEDSAVYLCASSLWRWTLANTGELFFGEGSRLTVL.

This clonotype was observed a few times. The chain is built from TRBV5-1 and TRBJ2-3; D not resolved. The germline V gene encodes CDR1 SGHRS and CDR2 YFSETQ. V was cut by 6 bases and J by 1 base, with 12 bases left in between. This CDR3 region has 14 residues. CDR3 sequence: CASTRRTRTDTQYF. The CDR3, as DNA: TGCGCCAGCACCAGACGGACCCGCACAGATACGCAGTATTTT.

The chain has TRBV11-3 and TRBJ2-2, with 7 positions matching TRBD2. This CDR3 contains 15 residues. The germline V gene has CDR1 SGHNT and CDR2 YENEEA. V shed 1 base and J 4 bases; nucleotides not matched to a gene: 3. DNA of the CDR3: TGTGCCAGCAGCTTAGGGACTAGGACCACCGGGGAGCTGTTTTTT. Translating gives CASSLGTRTTGELFF.

This clonotype appeared a few times. This sequence joins TRBV12-3 or TRBV12-4 and TRBJ2-5, with a tentative D call TRBD2 (5 bases). Between the trimmed V and J ends, which lost 6 bases and 4 bases, there was a span of 12 bases. The CDR3 has 13 residues. CDR3 in DNA: TGTGCCAGCAGATCATCACGGGGAGAGACCCAGTACTTC. Translation gives CASRSSRGETQYF.

The J gene is TRBJ2-5, the V gene TRBV2, with TRBD2 matching 7 bases. Per germline, CDR1 SNHLY and CDR2 FYNNEI. This CDR3 comprises 18 residues. The CDR3 spells CTCSLKIGGSGYQETQYF. The DNA for the CDR3 is TGTACCTGCAGTTTAAAGATCGGTGGTAGCGGGTACCAAGAGACCCAGTACTTC.

The V and J genes are TRBV20-1 and TRBJ2-1; 7 nucleotides line up with TRBD2. Germline trimming cut 7 bases from V and 4 bases from J; bases unmatched to any gene: 7. The CDR3 loop spans 13 amino acids. Germline CDR1 DFQATT, CDR2 SNEGSKA (reference sequence). The CDR3 protein is CSGSAGNYNEQFF. The DNA for the CDR3 is TGCAGTGGATCAGCGGGAAATTACAATGAGCAGTTCTTC.

The chain employs TRBV4-1 and TRBJ2-2; the match to TRBD1 covers 10 bases. Per germline, CDR1 MGHRA and CDR2 YSYEKL. The junction had 6 bases not matched to a gene; V was cut back by 1 base and J by 4 bases. This CDR3 comprises 17 residues. The CDR3, as DNA: TGCGCCAGCAGCCAAGGCCCGGGACAGGGGACCACCGGGGAGCTGTTTTTT. Its translation is CASSQGPGQGTTGELFF.

CDR3 bases: TGTGCCAGCAGAAAAAGGGTCAGCAATCAGCCCCAGCATTTT. Amino acid sequence: CASRKRVSNQPQHF. V and J are TRBV6-5 and TRBJ1-5; D remains unclear. Deletions cut 6 bases from V and 1 base from J, with 10 bases between. CDR1 MNHEY and CDR2 SVGAGI come from the germline V gene. The CDR3 has 14 amino acids.

This clonotype has ten or more counts. The rearrangement joins TRBV27 to TRBJ2-3, with 8 positions matching TRBD2. The CDR3 is 15 amino acids. The V gene's germline CDR1 is MNHEY and CDR2 SMNVEV (reference sequence). J lost 3 bases, V lost 6 bases, and 8 bases had no gene match. This CDR3 reads CASRPIGLATDTQYF. CDR3 nucleotides: TGTGCCAGCAGACCAATCGGACTAGCTACAGATACGCAGTATTTT.

This rearrangement joins TRBV5-1 to TRBJ2-5; 8 bases match TRBD1. This CDR3 comprises 16 residues. Looked up from germline, CDR1 is SGHRS and CDR2 is YFSETQ. Trimming took 5 bases from V and 1 from J; bases not matched to a gene: 10. DNA for the CDR3: TGCGCCAGCAGATACCTGGGGACAGGTGGCCAAGAGACCCAGTACTTC. Amino acids: CASRYLGTGGQETQYF.